These 13 T cell receptor beta chains share one sample of origin, sequenced in a study of Ad26.COV2.S vaccination and SARS-CoV-2 variants. Treatment: over 15 received Ad26.COV2.S at low or high dose, single or two shots; 5 received placebo; per-sample allocation not given. Following the first vaccine or placebo injection, samples were taken on day 63. Sequencing was performed with immunoSEQ multiplex PCR; in TCRdb, only in-frame clones are kept and a portion is missing. The sample yields some 390,000 clones, around nine tenths seen once. The sample here was peripheral blood, taken in a trial of Ad26.COV2.S vaccine versus placebo. Every receptor here comes from a person between 18 and 59 years old who received the Ad26.COV2.S COVID-19 vaccine or a placebo.

V gene TRBV5-1 combines with J gene TRBJ2-7; 9 bases are shared with TRBD1. After removal of 3 bases from V and 5 bases from J, the junction contained 6 bases not matched to a gene. Germline loops: CDR1 SGHRS, CDR2 YFSETQ. This CDR3 has 14 amino acids. The CDR3 here is CASSSGTGFNEQYF. The CDR3 DNA is TGCGCCAGCAGCTCCGGGACAGGGTTCAACGAGCAGTACTTC.

The chain has TRBV4-1 and TRBJ2-1; 11 bases map to TRBD2. This CDR3 spans 14 amino acids. The V gene's germline CDR1 is MGHRA and CDR2 YSYEKL. Trimming cost V 3 bases and J 8 bases; bases outside gene matches: 3. As DNA, the CDR3 is TGCGCCAGCAGCCATCGGACTAGCGGGTATGAGCAGTTCTTC. Protein sequence: CASSHRTSGYEQFF.

The CDR3 loop is CASSWRTGVIETQYF. The CDR3 bases are TGTGCCAGCAGCTGGAGGACAGGGGTAATTGAGACCCAGTACTTC. The chain has TRBV11-3 and TRBJ2-5; 9 nucleotides match TRBD1. This CDR3 has 15 residues. The V gene's germline CDR1 is SGHNT and CDR2 YENEEA. V gave up 4 bases and J gave up 5 bases; unmatched junction bases: 8.

V gene TRBV25-1 combines with J gene TRBJ2-3, with 11 bases matching TRBD2. This CDR3 is 16 amino acids long. The junction had 6 bases not matched to a gene; V was cut back by 5 bases and J by 2 bases. Germline V lookup: CDR1 MGHDK, CDR2 SYGVNS. The CDR3 loop is CASSSSGRRATDTQYF. In DNA form, the CDR3 reads TGTGCCAGCAGTTCTAGCGGGAGGAGGGCCACAGATACGCAGTATTTT.

CDR3 nucleotide sequence: TGTGCCAGCAGCTCGGGACTCACCGGGGAGCTGTTTTTT. Protein: CASSSGLTGELFF. This sequence joins TRBV28 and TRBJ2-2; possible D gene TRBD2, 6 bases. The V and J ends lost 6 bases and 4 bases respectively, with 9 bases between them. This CDR3 is 13 amino acids long. CDR1 MDHEN and CDR2 SYDVKM come from the germline V gene.

This chain links TRBV6-2 or TRBV6-3 with TRBJ2-7, with 7 bases matching TRBD2. The CDR3 contains 14 residues. J gave up 3 bases and V 2 bases, and 4 bases lay outside the gene matches. From germline, CDR1 is MNHEY and CDR2 SVGEGT. The CDR3, as DNA: TGTGCCAGCAGTTACGAAACGGGAGGCTACGAGCAGTACTTC. It yields the protein CASSYETGGYEQYF.

The gene calls are TRBV6-4 and TRBJ1-5; D remains unclear. This CDR3 has 13 residues. V lost 4 bases to trimming and J lost 4 bases, with 8 bases between them. Germline CDR1 is MRHNA and CDR2 is SNTAGT. The CDR3, as DNA: TGTGCCAGCAGTGCCGACGGGAATCAGCCCCAGCATTTT. As protein: CASSADGNQPQHF.

This clone was found a few times. The rearrangement links TRBV7-9 to TRBJ2-2, with D maybe TRBD1 (6 bases). CDR1 and CDR2 (germline): SEHNR, FQNEAQ (reference sequence). The CDR3 is 14 residues long. V lost 4 bases and J 3 bases, leaving 9 bases between the germline ends. For the CDR3, the DNA is TGTGCCAGCAGCTCACAGGGTGACACCGGGGAGCTGTTTTTT. Translation gives CASSSQGDTGELFF.

V is TRBV6-2 or TRBV6-3 and J is TRBJ2-2; 10 nucleotides match TRBD2. Germline CDR1 MNHEY, CDR2 SVGEGT. CDR3 length equals 15 residues. With 10 bases clipped from V and 6 bases from J, the junction kept 11 bases outside the gene matches. CDR3 protein: CATRPSGRSAGELFF. Written as DNA, the CDR3 is TGTGCCACCCGCCCTAGCGGGAGATCGGCCGGGGAGCTGTTTTTT.

This rearrangement joins TRBV29-1 to TRBJ1-1, with 9 nucleotides matching TRBD1. The CDR3 is 15 residues long. Germline CDR1 SQVTM, CDR2 ANQGSEA. The V segment lost 5 bases and the J segment 5 bases; nucleotides outside the gene matches: 12. CDR3 in DNA: TGCAGCGTTAAGTTGGTAACAGGGGGCAGAACTGAAGCTTTCTTT. Translation: CSVKLVTGGRTEAFF.

The chain carries TRBV28 and TRBJ2-5; 11 positions match TRBD1. The CDR3 has 16 residues. V lost 4 bases to trimming and J lost 2 bases; unmatched junction nucleotides: 6. Germline V gene data show CDR1 as MDHEN and CDR2 as SYDVKM. CDR3 sequence reads: CASSSRTGGLQETQYF. Here the CDR3 DNA reads TGTGCCAGCAGTTCGCGGACAGGGGGCTTACAAGAGACCCAGTACTTC.

This clone was seen a single time. The genes are TRBV7-3 and TRBJ2-1; 12 nucleotides align to TRBD2. This CDR3 contains 17 residues. Germline CDR1 and CDR2: SGHTA and FQGTGA. Losses at the gene ends were 5 bases for V and 0 bases for J; bases not matched to a gene: 5. The CDR3 DNA reads TGTGCCAGCAGCCCCTCGACTAGCGGGAGCTCCTACAATGAGCAGTTCTTC. It is translated as CASSPSTSGSSYNEQFF.

The J gene is TRBJ2-1, the V gene TRBV11-1, with TRBD2 identical over 16 bases. Germline trimming cut 4 bases from V and 9 bases from J; bases unmatched to any gene: 3. CDR1 and CDR2 (germline): SGHAT, FQDESV (reference sequence). The CDR3 totals 15 residues. This CDR3 reads CASSWGLAGGREQFF. The CDR3 DNA reads as TGTGCCAGCAGCTGGGGACTAGCGGGAGGGCGTGAGCAGTTCTTC. Complete variable domain (other parts from reference TRBV11-1 and TRBJ2-1): EAEVAQSPRYKITEKSQAVAFWCDPISGHATLYWYRQILGQGPELLVQFQDESVVDDSQLPKDRFSAERLKGVDSTLKIQPAELGDSAMYLCASSWGLAGGREQFFGPGTRLTVL.